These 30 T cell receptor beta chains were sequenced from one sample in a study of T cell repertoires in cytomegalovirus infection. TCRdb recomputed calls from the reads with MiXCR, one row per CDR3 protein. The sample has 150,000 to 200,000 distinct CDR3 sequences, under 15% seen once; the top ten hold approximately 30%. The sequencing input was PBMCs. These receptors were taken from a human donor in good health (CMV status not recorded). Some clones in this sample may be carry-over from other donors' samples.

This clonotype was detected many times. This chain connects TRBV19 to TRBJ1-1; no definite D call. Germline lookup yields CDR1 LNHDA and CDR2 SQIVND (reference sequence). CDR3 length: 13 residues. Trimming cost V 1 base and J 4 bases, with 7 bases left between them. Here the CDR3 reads CASSIARSTEAFF. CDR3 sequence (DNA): TGTGCCAGTAGTATAGCCCGGAGCACTGAAGCTTTCTTT.

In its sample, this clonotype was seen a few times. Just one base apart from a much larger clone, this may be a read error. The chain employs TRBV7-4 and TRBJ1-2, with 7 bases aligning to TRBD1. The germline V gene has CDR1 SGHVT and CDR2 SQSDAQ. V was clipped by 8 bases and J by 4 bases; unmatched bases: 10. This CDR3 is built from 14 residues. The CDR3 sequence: CASGPRQGVYGYTF. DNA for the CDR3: TGTGCCAGCGGCCCCCGTCAGGGGGTCTATGGCTACACCTTC.

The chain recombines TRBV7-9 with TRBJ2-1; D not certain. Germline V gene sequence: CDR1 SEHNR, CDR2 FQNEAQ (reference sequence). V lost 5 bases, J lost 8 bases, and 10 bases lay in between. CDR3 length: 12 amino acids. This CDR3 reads CASSPTTYEQFF. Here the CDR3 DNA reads TGTGCCAGCAGCCCAACTACTTATGAGCAGTTCTTC.

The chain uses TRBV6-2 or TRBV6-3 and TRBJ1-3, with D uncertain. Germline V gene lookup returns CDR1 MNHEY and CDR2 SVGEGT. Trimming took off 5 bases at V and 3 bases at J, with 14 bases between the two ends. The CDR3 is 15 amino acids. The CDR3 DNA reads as TGTGCCAGCAGTGAAATCGGACGGTTTGGAAACACCATATATTTT. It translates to CASSEIGRFGNTIYF.

The CDR3 loop is CASTGTSAYTDTQYF. CDR3 sequence (DNA): TGTGCCAGCACCGGGACTTCGGCCTACACAGATACGCAGTATTTT. This chain uses TRBV12-3 or TRBV12-4 with TRBJ2-3; TRBD2 might be the D (6 bases). V was pared by 7 bases and J by 2 bases, with 16 bases between. The CDR3 is 15 amino acids.

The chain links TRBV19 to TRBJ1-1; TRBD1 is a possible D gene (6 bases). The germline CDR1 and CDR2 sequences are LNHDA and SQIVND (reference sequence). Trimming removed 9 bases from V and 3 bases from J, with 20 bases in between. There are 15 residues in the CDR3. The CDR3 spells CASRISGGADTEAFF. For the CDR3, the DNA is TGTGCCAGCCGCATTTCCGGGGGCGCCGACACTGAAGCTTTCTTT. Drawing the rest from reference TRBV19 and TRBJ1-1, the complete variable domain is DGGITQSPKYLFRKEGQNVTLSCEQNLNHDAMYWYRQDPGQGLRLIYYSQIVNDFQKGDIAEGYSVSREKKESFPLTVTSAQKNPTAFYLCASRISGGADTEAFFGQGTRLTVV.

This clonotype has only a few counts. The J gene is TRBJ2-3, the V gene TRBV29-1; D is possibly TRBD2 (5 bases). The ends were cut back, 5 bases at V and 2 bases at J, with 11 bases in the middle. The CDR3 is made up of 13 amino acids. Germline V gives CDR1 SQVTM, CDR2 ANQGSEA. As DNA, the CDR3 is TGCAGCGTTCGAGGGCGATACACAGATACGCAGTATTTT. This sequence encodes CSVRGRYTDTQYF.

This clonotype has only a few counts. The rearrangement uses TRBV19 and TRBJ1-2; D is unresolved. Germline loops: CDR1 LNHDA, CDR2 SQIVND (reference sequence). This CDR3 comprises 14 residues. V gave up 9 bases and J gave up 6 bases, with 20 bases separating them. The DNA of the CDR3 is TGTGCCAGATATAGCCGGGAGGCCGAAGATGGCTACACCTTC. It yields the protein CARYSREAEDGYTF.

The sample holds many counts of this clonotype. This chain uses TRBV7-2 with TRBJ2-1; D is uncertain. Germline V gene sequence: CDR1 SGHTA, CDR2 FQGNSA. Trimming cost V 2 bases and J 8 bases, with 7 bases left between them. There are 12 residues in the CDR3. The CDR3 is CASSLSWDEQFF. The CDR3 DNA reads TGTGCCAGCAGCTTATCTTGGGATGAGCAGTTCTTC.

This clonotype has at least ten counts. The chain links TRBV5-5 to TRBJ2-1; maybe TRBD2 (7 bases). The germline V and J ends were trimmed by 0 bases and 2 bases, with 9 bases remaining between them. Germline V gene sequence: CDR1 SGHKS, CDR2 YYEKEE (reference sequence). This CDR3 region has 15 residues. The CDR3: CASSLGGGPYNEQFF. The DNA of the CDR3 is TGTGCCAGCAGCTTGGGGGGGGGCCCCTACAATGAGCAGTTCTTC.

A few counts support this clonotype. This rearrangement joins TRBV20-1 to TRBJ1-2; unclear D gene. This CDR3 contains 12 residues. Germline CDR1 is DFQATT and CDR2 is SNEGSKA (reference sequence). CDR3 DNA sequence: TGCACCGGTCCCCAGGCGGACTATGGCTACACCTTC. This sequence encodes CTGPQADYGYTF.

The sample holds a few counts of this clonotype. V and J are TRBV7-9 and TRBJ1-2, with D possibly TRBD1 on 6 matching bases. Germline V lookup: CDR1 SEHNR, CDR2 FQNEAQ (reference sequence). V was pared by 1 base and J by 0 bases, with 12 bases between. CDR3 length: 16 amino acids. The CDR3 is CASSLDGTSTNYGYTF. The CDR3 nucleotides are TGTGCCAGCAGCTTAGATGGGACAAGTACTAACTATGGCTACACCTTC.

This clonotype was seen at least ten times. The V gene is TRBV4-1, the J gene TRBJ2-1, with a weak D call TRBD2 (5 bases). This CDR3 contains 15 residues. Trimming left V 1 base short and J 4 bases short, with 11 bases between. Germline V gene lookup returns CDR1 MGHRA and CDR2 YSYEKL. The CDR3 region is CASSQALSGYNEQFF. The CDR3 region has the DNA TGCGCCAGCAGCCAAGCGTTAAGCGGATACAATGAGCAGTTCTTC.

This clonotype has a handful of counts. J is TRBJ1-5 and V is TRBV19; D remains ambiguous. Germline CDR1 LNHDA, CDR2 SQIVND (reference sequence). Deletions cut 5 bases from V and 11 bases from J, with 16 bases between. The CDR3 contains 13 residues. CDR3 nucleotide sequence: TGTGCCAGTAGTCCACTAGAAGCAAGGGCCCAGCATTTT. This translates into CASSPLEARAQHF.

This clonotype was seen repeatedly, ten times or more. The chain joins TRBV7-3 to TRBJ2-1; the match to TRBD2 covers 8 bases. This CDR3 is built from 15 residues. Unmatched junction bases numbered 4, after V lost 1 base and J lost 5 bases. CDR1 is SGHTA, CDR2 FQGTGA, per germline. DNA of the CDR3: TGTGCCAGCAGCTTAAGTAGCGGGGAACACAATGAGCAGTTCTTC. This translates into CASSLSSGEHNEQFF.

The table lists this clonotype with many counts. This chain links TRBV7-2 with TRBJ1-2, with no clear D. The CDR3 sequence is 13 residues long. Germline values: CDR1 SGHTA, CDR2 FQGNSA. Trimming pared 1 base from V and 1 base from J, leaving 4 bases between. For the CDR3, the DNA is TGTGCCAGCAGCTTAGACAGTAACTATGGCTACACCTTC. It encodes CASSLDSNYGYTF.

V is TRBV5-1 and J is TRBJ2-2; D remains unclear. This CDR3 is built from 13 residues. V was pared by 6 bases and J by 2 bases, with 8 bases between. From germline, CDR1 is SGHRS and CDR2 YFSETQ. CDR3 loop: CASNRQNTGELFF. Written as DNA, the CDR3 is TGCGCCAGCAACCGACAAAACACCGGGGAGCTGTTTTTT. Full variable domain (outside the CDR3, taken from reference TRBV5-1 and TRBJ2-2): KAGVTQTPRYLIKTRGQQVTLSCSPISGHRSVSWYQQTPGQGLQFLFEYFSETQRNKGNFPGRFSGRQFSNSRSEMNVSTLELGDSALYLCASNRQNTGELFFGEGSRLTVL.

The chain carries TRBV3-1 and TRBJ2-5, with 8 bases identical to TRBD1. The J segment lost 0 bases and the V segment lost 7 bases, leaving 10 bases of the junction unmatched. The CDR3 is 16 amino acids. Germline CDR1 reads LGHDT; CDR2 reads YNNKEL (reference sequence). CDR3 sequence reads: CASKRDDRGYQETQYF. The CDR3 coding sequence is TGTGCCAGCAAACGCGACGACAGGGGATACCAAGAGACCCAGTACTTC.

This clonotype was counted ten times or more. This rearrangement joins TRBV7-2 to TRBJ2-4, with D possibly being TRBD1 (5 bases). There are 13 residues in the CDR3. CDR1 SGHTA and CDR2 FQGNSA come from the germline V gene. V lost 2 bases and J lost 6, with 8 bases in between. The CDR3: CASSLRQGNIQYF. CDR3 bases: TGTGCCAGCAGCTTAAGGCAGGGAAACATTCAGTACTTC.

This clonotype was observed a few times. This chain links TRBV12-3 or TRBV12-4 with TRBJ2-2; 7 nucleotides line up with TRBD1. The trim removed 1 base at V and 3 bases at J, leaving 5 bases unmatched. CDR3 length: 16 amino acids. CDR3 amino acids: CASSLGLQGHTGELFF. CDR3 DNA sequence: TGTGCCAGCAGTTTAGGTCTACAGGGGCACACCGGGGAGCTGTTTTTT.

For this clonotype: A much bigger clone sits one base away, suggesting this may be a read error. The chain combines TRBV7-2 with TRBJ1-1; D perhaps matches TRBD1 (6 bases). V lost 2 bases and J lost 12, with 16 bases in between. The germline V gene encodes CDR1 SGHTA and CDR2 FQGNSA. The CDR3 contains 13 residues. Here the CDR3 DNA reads TGTGCCAGCAGCTTACGACGGGGGCATATGTCTTTCTTT. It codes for CASSLRRGHMSFF.

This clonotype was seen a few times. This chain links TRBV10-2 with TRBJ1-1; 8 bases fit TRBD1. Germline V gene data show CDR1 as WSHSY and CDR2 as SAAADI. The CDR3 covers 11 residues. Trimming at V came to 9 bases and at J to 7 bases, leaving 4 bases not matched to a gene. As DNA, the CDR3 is TGCGCCAGTGGACAGGGAGGTGAAGCTTTCTTT. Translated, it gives CASGQGGEAFF.

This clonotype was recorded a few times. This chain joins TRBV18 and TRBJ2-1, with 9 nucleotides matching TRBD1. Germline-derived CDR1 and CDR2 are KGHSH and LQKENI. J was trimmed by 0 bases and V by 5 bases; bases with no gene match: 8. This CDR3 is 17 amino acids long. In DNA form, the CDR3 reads TGTGCCAGCTCAATTCGACAGGGGGATCCCTCCTACAATGAGCAGTTCTTC. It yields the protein CASSIRQGDPSYNEQFF. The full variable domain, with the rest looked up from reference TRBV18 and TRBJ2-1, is NAGVMQNPRHLVRRRGQEARLRCSPMKGHSHVYWYRQLPEEGLKFMVYLQKENIIDESGMPKERFSAEFPKEGPSILRIQQVVRGDSAAYFCASSIRQGDPSYNEQFFGPGTRLTVL.

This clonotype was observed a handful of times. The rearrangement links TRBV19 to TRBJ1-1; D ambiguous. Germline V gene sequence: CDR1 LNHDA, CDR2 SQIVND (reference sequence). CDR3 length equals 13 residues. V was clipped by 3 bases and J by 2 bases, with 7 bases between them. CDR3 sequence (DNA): TGTGCCAGTAGTATTGGAGCTAACACTGAAGCTTTCTTT. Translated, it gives CASSIGANTEAFF.

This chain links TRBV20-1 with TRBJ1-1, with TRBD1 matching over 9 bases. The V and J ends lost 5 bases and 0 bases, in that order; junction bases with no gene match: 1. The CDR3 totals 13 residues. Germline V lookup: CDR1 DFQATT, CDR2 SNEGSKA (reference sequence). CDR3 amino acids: CSAGDRVNTEAFF. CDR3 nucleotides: TGCAGTGCTGGGGACAGGGTGAACACTGAAGCTTTCTTT.

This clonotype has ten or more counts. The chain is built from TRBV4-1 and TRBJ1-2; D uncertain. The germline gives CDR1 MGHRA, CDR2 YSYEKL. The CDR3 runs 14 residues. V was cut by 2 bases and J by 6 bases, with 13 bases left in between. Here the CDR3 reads CASSQSAASDGYTF. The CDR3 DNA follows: TGCGCCAGCAGCCAAAGCGCGGCAAGCGATGGCTACACCTTC.

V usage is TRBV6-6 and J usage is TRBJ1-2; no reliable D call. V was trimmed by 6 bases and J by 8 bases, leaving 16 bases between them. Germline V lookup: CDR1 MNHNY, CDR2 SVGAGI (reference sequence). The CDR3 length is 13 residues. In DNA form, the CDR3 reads TGTGCCAGCAGCTCCCCGGACTGGAGAGGCTACACCTTC. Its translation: CASSSPDWRGYTF.

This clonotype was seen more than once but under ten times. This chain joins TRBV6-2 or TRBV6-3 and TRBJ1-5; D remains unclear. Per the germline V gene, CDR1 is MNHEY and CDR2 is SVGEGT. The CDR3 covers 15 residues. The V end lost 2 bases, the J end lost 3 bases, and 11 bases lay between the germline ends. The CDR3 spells CASSYDGKFNQPQHF. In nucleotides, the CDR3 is TGTGCCAGCAGTTACGACGGAAAATTCAATCAGCCCCAGCATTTT.

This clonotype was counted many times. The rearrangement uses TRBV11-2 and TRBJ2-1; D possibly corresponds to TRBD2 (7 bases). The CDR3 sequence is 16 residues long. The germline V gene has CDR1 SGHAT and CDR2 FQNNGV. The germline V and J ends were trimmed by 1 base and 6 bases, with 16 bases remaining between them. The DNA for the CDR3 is TGTGCCAGCAGCTTAGTTTCGGGGGGCCCCGTCAATGAGCAGTTCTTC. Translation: CASSLVSGGPVNEQFF.

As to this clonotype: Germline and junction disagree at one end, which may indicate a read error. The CDR3 here is CASSYLDRGPYEPYF. DNA of the CDR3: TGTGCCAGCAGTTACTTGGACAGGGGCCCCTACGAGCCGTACTTC. The rearrangement uses TRBV6-8 and TRBJ2-7, with 9 positions matching TRBD1. Germline V gives CDR1 MNHGY, CDR2 SAAAGT. This CDR3 has 15 residues.